This TCR beta chain was captured in a study of blood T cell repertoires in COVID-19. About the study: COVID-19 samples from acute and convalescent phases originated in the United States, Italy and Spain.

With 5 bases removed from V and 4 bases from J, the gap between germline ends came to 15 bases. This CDR3 is built from 15 residues. Germline CDR1 is SNHLY and CDR2 is FYNNEI. In the original workflow: Amplification of reference gene primers was used by the study to estimate nucleated cell counts. TCRdb keeps only in-frame clones here, not all; method: immunoSEQ multiplex PCR. The V and J calls and clone size are taken from that table; D and trimming were inferred from the DNA. The sample has over 85,000 clones, under 85% seen once. This clonotype was sampled from a man between 70 and 80 years old with acute or convalescent COVID-19. The specimen was peripheral blood. This chain uses TRBV2 with TRBJ1-5; D is possibly TRBD1 (6 bases). CDR3 residues: CASSRTGSKNQPQHF. Written as DNA, the CDR3 is TGTGCCAGCAGTCGAACAGGGTCTAAGAATCAGCCCCAGCATTTT.